Following are 16 T cell receptor beta chains from one sample sequenced in a study of shared clonotypes between healthy human individuals. This table comes from immunoSEQ multiplex PCR, and its TCRdb copy is limited to in-frame clones, with some not included. This table holds some 2,500,000 clones, 92% found once. Sequencing was carried out using naive CD4+ T cells from PBMCs. Described subset: CD45RA+ positively selected. The origin of the receptors is a man between 18 and 35 years old in good health. Some clones in this sample may be carry-over from other donors' samples.

The chain carries TRBV11-2 and TRBJ2-3; tentatively, D is TRBD2 (5 bases). Trimming cost V 3 bases and J 0 bases, with 13 bases left between them. The CDR3 covers 16 residues. Germline CDR1 reads SGHAT; CDR2 reads FQNNGV. As DNA, the CDR3 is TGTGCCAGCAGCTTTGAGGGCCGAGAGAGCACAGATACGCAGTATTTT. Its protein product is CASSFEGRESTDTQYF.

The chain employs TRBV7-9 and TRBJ1-4; D is possibly TRBD1 (5 bases). CDR3 length: 15 amino acids. V lost 4 bases and J 4 bases, leaving 13 bases between the germline ends. Germline values: CDR1 SEHNR, CDR2 FQNEAQ (reference sequence). CDR3 residues: CASSSWDGSNEKLFF. CDR3 nucleotide sequence: TGTGCCAGCAGCTCTTGGGACGGCAGTAATGAAAAACTGTTTTTT.

V gene TRBV11-2 combines with J gene TRBJ2-1; TRBD2 agrees at 11 bases. This CDR3 has 18 amino acids. After removal of 4 bases from V and 6 bases from J, the junction contained 14 bases not matched to a gene. Germline CDR1 is SGHAT and CDR2 is FQNNGV. The CDR3 reads CASSWRGAGTSGFNEQFF. The CDR3 DNA reads as TGTGCCAGCAGCTGGCGGGGGGCCGGGACTAGCGGCTTCAATGAGCAGTTCTTC.

The rearrangement uses TRBV9 and TRBJ2-2, with 8 bases identical to TRBD1. The germline CDR1 and CDR2 sequences are SGDLS and YYNGEE. V was pared by 1 base and J by 5 bases, with 4 bases of the junction left unmatched. CDR3 length: 15 amino acids. The CDR3 DNA reads as TGTGCCAGCAGCGTATTTGACAGGGGAACCGGGGAGCTGTTTTTT. This encodes CASSVFDRGTGELFF.

The rearrangement uses TRBV14 and TRBJ2-1, with D perhaps TRBD2 (5 bases). Germline values: CDR1 SGHDN, CDR2 FVKESK. Trimming left V 1 base short and J 10 bases short, with 14 bases between. The CDR3 loop spans 14 amino acids. In DNA form, the CDR3 reads TGTGCCAGCAGCCAAGGATTGGGGAGAGTGGAGCAGTTCTTC. Amino acids: CASSQGLGRVEQFF.

V is TRBV15 and J is TRBJ2-1; TRBD2 matches 9 bases. The CDR3 spans 17 residues. The V gene end was trimmed by 2 bases and the J gene end by 2 bases; junction bases not matched to a gene: 7. Germline CDR1 is LNHNV and CDR2 is YYDKDF (reference sequence). CDR3 amino acids: CATSRLSGSRTYNEQFF. DNA of the CDR3: TGTGCCACCAGCAGACTTAGCGGGAGTCGGACCTACAATGAGCAGTTCTTC. Based on the CDR3 plus reference TRBV15 and TRBJ2-1, the full variable domain is DAMVIQNPRYQVTQFGKPVTLSCSQTLNHNVMYWYQQKSSQAPKLLFHYYDKDFNNEADTPDNFQSRRPNTSFCFLDIRSPGLGDTAMYLCATSRLSGSRTYNEQFFGPGTRLTVL.

V usage is TRBV14 and J usage is TRBJ2-4; TRBD2 aligns across 12 bases. V trimming: 4 bases; J trimming: 9 bases; junction bases outside the gene matches: 13. The CDR3 sequence is 17 residues long. The V gene's germline CDR1 is SGHDN and CDR2 FVKESK. CDR3 DNA: TGTGCCAGCAGCCTCCGGACTAGCGGGATAGAGGGTGGCATTCAGTACTTC. It is translated as CASSLRTSGIEGGIQYF.

V is TRBV5-1 and J is TRBJ2-3, with unresolved D. This CDR3 spans 15 amino acids. Germline CDR1 reads SGHRS; CDR2 reads YFSETQ. Trimming cost V 0 bases and J 1 base, with 9 bases left between them. The CDR3 DNA reads TGCGCCAGCAGCTTGGGACTCTTTGGCACAGATACGCAGTATTTT. Translating it yields CASSLGLFGTDTQYF.

This clone appeared a single time. At the DNA level, this CDR3 is encoded by other sequences in the same sample as well. The rearrangement links TRBV9 to TRBJ2-5; 13 bases are shared with TRBD2. The V gene end was trimmed by 3 bases and the J gene end by 5 bases; junction bases not matched to a gene: 4. From germline, CDR1 is SGDLS and CDR2 YYNGEE. The CDR3 is 15 amino acids. CDR3 sequence (DNA): TGTGCCAGCAGCGGGACTAGCGGGAGTCGGGAGACCCAGTACTTC. Its protein product is CASSGTSGSRETQYF.

The chain recombines TRBV5-1 with TRBJ1-3; D perhaps matches TRBD1 (5 bases). The CDR3 loop spans 14 amino acids. Germline V gives CDR1 SGHRS, CDR2 YFSETQ. Trimming cost V 4 bases and J 0 bases, with 8 bases left between them. For the CDR3, the DNA is TGCGCCAGCAGCCCCGACAGCTCTGGAAACACCATATATTTT. The encoded protein is CASSPDSSGNTIYF.

The rearrangement links TRBV10-3 to TRBJ1-4, with D unclear. Germline V gene lookup returns CDR1 ENHRY and CDR2 SYGVKD. Trimming stripped 0 bases from V and 4 bases from J, with 6 bases between. CDR3 length: 14 residues. Here the CDR3 DNA reads TGTGCCATCAGTGAGTCTGCGGTTAATGAAAAACTGTTTTTT. This encodes CAISESAVNEKLFF.

This chain links TRBV25-1 with TRBJ2-1, with a tentative D call TRBD2 (6 bases). The CDR3 spans 12 residues. Germline lookup yields CDR1 MGHDK and CDR2 SYGVNS. V was trimmed by 6 bases and J by 9 bases, leaving 12 bases between them. CDR3 coding DNA: TGTGCCAGCAGGGGGGGTTATGGTGAGCAGTTCTTC. Protein sequence: CASRGGYGEQFF.

V usage is TRBV5-1 and J usage is TRBJ2-1; 8 bases agree with TRBD2. V shed 0 bases and J 6 bases; nucleotides not matched to a gene: 5. In germline, CDR1 is SGHRS, CDR2 YFSETQ. The CDR3 extends over 15 amino acids. The CDR3 is CASSLEVAGTNEQFF. The CDR3 region has the DNA TGCGCCAGCAGCTTGGAGGTAGCGGGAACCAATGAGCAGTTCTTC.

This clone showed up just once. The chain combines TRBV7-9 with TRBJ2-7; D is uncertain. V shed 0 bases and J shed 5 bases, with 20 bases lying between them. The CDR3 is made up of 17 amino acids. Germline CDR1 and CDR2: SEHNR and FQNEAQ (reference sequence). The CDR3 nucleotides read TGTGCCAGCAGCTTAGCTCTTAGTGGCAGACGAGACCACGAGCAGTACTTC. It codes for CASSLALSGRRDHEQYF.

The chain combines TRBV19 with TRBJ2-3, with 9 bases fitting TRBD2. Germline CDR1 LNHDA, CDR2 SQIVND (reference sequence). The CDR3 contains 18 residues. V lost 0 bases and J lost 0; bases outside the gene matches: 7. The CDR3 reads CASSIEFRLAASTDTQYF. CDR3 in DNA: TGTGCCAGTAGTATAGAATTCCGACTAGCGGCCAGCACAGATACGCAGTATTTT.

The DNA for the CDR3 is TGTGCCAGCAGCACCCTGACGGGGCGAGAGACCCAGTACTTC. Protein sequence: CASSTLTGRETQYF. The chain couples TRBV27 to TRBJ2-5; D could derive from TRBD1 or TRBD2 (5 bases each). V was clipped by 6 bases and J by 4 bases, with 15 bases between them. Looked up from germline, CDR1 is MNHEY and CDR2 is SMNVEV (reference sequence). CDR3 length: 14 residues.